This T cell receptor (beta chain) derives from a study of blood T cell repertoires in COVID-19. Study in general: T cells, B-cell-depleted T cells, or PBMCs supplied cDNA or gDNA.

Authors' methods: How many nucleated cells were present was estimated from reference gene primer amplification. TCRdb's table, derived via immunoSEQ multiplex PCR, lists solely in-frame clones and lacks some. V, J and clone size derive from that table, while D and trimming were established from the DNA sequence. The sample lists 150,000 to 200,000 clones, about 84% occurring once. Seattle patients were enrolled while actively infected and followed longitudinally. Sequences were obtained from peripheral blood. This sequence originates from a person between 65 and 80 years old with COVID-19, enrolled during active disease.

CDR3 DNA: TGTGCCAGTAGTCCTAACCGGGAGTCATCCAACAATGAGCAGTTCTTC. It codes for CASSPNRESSNNEQFF. The chain combines TRBV19 with TRBJ2-1; maybe TRBD2 (6 bases). Germline V gene data show CDR1 as LNHDA and CDR2 as SQIVND (reference sequence). The V gene lost 5 bases and the J gene lost 5 bases, with 19 bases spanning the gap. This CDR3 contains 16 residues. The variable domain in full, with the rest retrieved from reference TRBV19 and TRBJ2-1, is DGGITQSPKYLFRKEGQNVTLSCEQNLNHDAMYWYRQDPGQGLRLIYYSQIVNDFQKGDIAEGYSVSREKKESFPLTVTSAQKNPTAFYLCASSPNRESSNNEQFFGPGTRLTVL.